This T cell receptor beta chain was captured by sequencing in a study of regulatory T cells in long-lasting Graves disease. As for the study in general: Antithyroid drugs had been taken under 3 months by newly diagnosed Graves' patients. Study conclusions and caveats: The small sample size may have reduced accuracy.

Documented time point: newly diagnosed GD, antithyroid drugs for less than 3 months. PBMC-derived RNA was used for the TCR library. Patients were enrolled at an endocrinology department in Xi'an, China. Many counts were recorded for this clonotype. Its antigen is unknown. To make TCR beta libraries, researchers used iRepertoire HTBI primers and Arm-PCR of CDR3 regions. One entry per CDR3 protein results from TCRdb running MiXCR on the multiplex PCR reads. The profile covers around 250,000 distinct CDR3 sequences, with just over 20% appearing a single time and approximately 15% taken by the ten largest. Trimming stripped 6 bases from V and 1 base from J, with 16 bases between. Looked up from germline, CDR1 is MDHEN and CDR2 is SYDVKM. This CDR3 contains 15 residues.

This TCR was sampled from a female donor with Graves disease. This chain uses TRBV28 with TRBJ2-7; D uncertain. The material was peripheral blood mononuclear cells (PBMCs), obtained at new diagnosis, from a patient treated with antithyroid drugs. CDR3 in amino acids: CASSPVGYPSYEQYF. CDR3 sequence (DNA): TGTGCCAGCAGCCCAGTTGGGTACCCATCCTACGAGCAGTACTTC.